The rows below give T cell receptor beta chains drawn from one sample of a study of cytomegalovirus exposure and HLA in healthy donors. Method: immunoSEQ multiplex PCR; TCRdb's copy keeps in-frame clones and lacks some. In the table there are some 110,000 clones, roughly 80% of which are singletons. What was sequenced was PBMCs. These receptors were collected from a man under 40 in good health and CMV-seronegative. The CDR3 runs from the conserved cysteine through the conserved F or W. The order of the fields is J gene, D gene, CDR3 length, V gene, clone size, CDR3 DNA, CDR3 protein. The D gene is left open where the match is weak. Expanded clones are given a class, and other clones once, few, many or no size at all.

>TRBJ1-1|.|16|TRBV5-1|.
TGCGCCAGCAGCTTGAACGAGCGCCCCGGGGTCACTGAAGCTTTCTTT
CASSLNERPGVTEAFF
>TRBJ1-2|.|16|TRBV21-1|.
TGTGCCAGCAGCAAAGATCAGGGGCTCCCATTATTTGGCTACACCTTC
CASSKDQGLPLFGYTF
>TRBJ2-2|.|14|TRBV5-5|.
TGTGCCAGCAGCTTGATTCTCGGGGACGGGGAGCTGTTTTTT
CASSLILGDGELFF
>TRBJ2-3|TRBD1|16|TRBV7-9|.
TGTGCCAGCAGCCGCACGGGACAGGGGGCTACAGATACGCAGTATTTT
CASSRTGQGATDTQYF
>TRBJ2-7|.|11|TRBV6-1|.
TGTGCCAGCAATGTAGCCTACGAGCAGTACTTC
CASNVAYEQYF
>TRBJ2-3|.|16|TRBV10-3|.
TGTGCCATCAGTCTTACAAGGGGGGGCGATAAAGATACGCAGTATTTT
CAISLTRGGDKDTQYF
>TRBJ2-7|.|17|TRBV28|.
TGTGCCAGCAGTTCCCTCGGGGCGTGGGGGGACCCTTACGAGCAGTACTTC
CASSSLGAWGDPYEQYF
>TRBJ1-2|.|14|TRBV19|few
TGTGCCAGTAGTATTGTGCCAGGGAACTATGGCTACACCTTC
CASSIVPGNYGYTF
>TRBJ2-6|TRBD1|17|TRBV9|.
TGTGCCAGCCAGGGCCGGGACAGCATGTCTGGGGCCAACGTCCTGACTTTC
CASQGRDSMSGANVLTF
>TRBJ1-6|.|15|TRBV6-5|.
TGTGCCAGCAGTTCCCCGGGAAGTCCTAATTCACCCCTCCACTTT
CASSSPGSPNSPLHF
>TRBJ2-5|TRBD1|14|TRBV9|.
TGTGCCAGCAGCTTATCAGGGACAGAAGAGACCCAGTACTTC
CASSLSGTEETQYF
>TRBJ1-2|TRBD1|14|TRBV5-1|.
TGCGCCAGCAGCTTAAGCACAGGGGGGCATGGCTACACCTTC
CASSLSTGGHGYTF
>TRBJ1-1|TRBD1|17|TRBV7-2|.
TGTGCCAGCAGCGCTAAGAGCCGGGACAGGGGAGAGACTGAAGCTTTCTTT
CASSAKSRDRGETEAFF
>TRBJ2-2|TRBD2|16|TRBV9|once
TGTGCCAGCAGCGTAGGTCCTAGCGGGGGCACCGGGGAGCTGTTTTTT
CASSVGPSGGTGELFF
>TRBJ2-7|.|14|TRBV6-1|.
TGTGCCAGCAGTGAAGGGAGCAGAATCTACGAGCAGTACTTC
CASSEGSRIYEQYF
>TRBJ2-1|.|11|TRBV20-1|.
TGCAGTGCTAGAGAGAGCAATGAGCAGTTCTTC
CSARESNEQFF
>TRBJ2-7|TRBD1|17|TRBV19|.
TGTGCCAGTAGTTCCCGCTCCCCCGGGACAGGCAGGAACGAGCAGTACTTC
CASSSRSPGTGRNEQYF
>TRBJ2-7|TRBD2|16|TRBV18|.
TGTGCCAGCTCACCCTTACTAGCGGGGGGGAACTACGAGCAGTACTTC
CASSPLLAGGNYEQYF
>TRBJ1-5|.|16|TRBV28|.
TGTGCCAGCAGATCGTCAGGGGCTCAAGGCAATCAGCCCCAGCATTTT
CASRSSGAQGNQPQHF
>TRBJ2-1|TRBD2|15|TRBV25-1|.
TGTGCCAGCAGTAGACTAGCGGGGTCCCGGGGTGAGCAGTTCTTC
CASSRLAGSRGEQFF
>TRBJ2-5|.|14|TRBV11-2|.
TGTGCCAGCAGCTTAGATTCCAACCGGGGGACCCAGTACTTC
CASSLDSNRGTQYF
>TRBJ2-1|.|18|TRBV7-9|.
TGTGCCAGCAGCCCCCCGGTGCGGGGGCCCGCGGCCTACAATGAGCAGTTCTTC
CASSPPVRGPAAYNEQFF
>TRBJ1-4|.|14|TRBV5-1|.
TGCGCCAGTCGAGTTCAGGGGAGGGATGAAAAACTGTTTTTT
CASRVQGRDEKLFF
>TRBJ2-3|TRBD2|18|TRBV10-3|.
TGTGCCATCAGTGAGACAAGGACTAGCGGGGGGGACACAGATACGCAGTATTTT
CAISETRTSGGDTDTQYF
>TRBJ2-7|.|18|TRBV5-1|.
TGCGCCAGCAGCCCCCTTGGGGACACCCTTAGGGCCGATAACGAGCAGTACTTC
CASSPLGDTLRADNEQYF
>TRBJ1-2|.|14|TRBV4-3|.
TGCGCCAGCAGCCAAGGGGGGCAGGACTATGGCTACACCTTC
CASSQGGQDYGYTF
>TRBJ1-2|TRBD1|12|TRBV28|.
TGTGCCAGCGACGACAGGGTAAATGGCTACACCTTC
CASDDRVNGYTF
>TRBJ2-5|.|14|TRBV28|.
TGTGCCAGCAGTCCCCAAGGGGCAGGTTGGACCCAGTACTTC
CASSPQGAGWTQYF
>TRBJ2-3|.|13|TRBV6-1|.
TGTGCCAGCAAGCGCGCGGGATGGGACCGGCAGTATTTT
CASKRAGWDRQYF
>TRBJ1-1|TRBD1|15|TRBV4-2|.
TGTGCCAGCAGACGACTTACAGGGGACAACACTGAAGCTTTCTTT
CASRRLTGDNTEAFF
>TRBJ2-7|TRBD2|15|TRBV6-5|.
TGTGCCAGCAGTGCTAGACTAGCCCCTTCGAGGGAGCAGTACTTC
CASSARLAPSREQYF
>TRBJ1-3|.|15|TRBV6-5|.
TGTGCCAGCAGCCTACTTAGGGGGTTTGGAAACACCATATATTTT
CASSLLRGFGNTIYF
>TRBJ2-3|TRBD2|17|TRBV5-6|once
TGTGCCAGCAGCTGGACTAGCGGGGCCACTAGCACAGATACGCAGTATTTT
CASSWTSGATSTDTQYF
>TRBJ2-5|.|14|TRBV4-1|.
TGCGCCAGCAGCGGAGGCCGGGCACAAGAGACCCAGTACTTC
CASSGGRAQETQYF
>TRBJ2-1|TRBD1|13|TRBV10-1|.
TGCGCCAGCAGATTACACAGGGGAAGAGAGCAGTTCTTC
CASRLHRGREQFF
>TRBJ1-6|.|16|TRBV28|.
TGTGCCAGCAGACATCAGGGGCCCTCCTATAATTCACCCCTCCACTTT
CASRHQGPSYNSPLHF
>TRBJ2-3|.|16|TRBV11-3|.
TGTGCCAGCAGCTTAGGGGGGGACTGGGTCACAGATACGCAGTATTTT
CASSLGGDWVTDTQYF
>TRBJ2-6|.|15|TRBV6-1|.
TGTGCCAGCAGTACAGGGGACTCTGGGGCCAACGGCCTGACTTTC
CASSTGDSGANGLTF
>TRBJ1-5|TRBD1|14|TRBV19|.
TGTGCCAGTACTGTGGGACAGGGTGGTCAGCCCCAGCATTTT
CASTVGQGGQPQHF
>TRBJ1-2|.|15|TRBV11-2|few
TGTGCCAGCAGCTCACCTCGACAGGCCAACTATGGCTACACCTTC
CASSSPRQANYGYTF
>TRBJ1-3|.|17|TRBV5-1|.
TGCGCCAGCAGCTTGGCCCTCGACAGGAGCTCTGGAAACACCATATATTTT
CASSLALDRSSGNTIYF